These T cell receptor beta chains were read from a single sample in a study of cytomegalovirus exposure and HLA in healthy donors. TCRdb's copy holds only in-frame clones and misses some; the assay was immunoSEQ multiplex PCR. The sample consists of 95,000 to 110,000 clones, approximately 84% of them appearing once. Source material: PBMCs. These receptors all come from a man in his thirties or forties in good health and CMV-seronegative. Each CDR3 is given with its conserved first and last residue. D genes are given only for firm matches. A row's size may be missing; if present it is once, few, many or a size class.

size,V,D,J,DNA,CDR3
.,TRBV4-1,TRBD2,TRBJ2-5,TGCGCCAGCAGCCAAGATCGAGGGACTAGCGGGAGGCATCGCCAAGAGACCCAGTACTTC,CASSQDRGTSGRHRQETQYF
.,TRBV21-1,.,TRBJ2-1,TGTGCCAGCAGCAACCGGACTAGCGGGGACCTCACTAGCTCCTACAATGAGCAGTTCTTC,CASSNRTSGDLTSSYNEQFF
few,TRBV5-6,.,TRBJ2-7,TGTGCCAGCAGCTTGGGGGCAGGGGCCTACGAGCAGTACTTC,CASSLGAGAYEQYF
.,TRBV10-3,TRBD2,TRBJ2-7,TGTGCCATCAGTGGGGCGGGAGCGTGGAACGAGCAGTACTTC,CAISGAGAWNEQYF
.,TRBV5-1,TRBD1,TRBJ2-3,TGCGCCAGCAGCTCCGGGACAGGGTTGTTAACGCAGTATTTT,CASSSGTGLLTQYF
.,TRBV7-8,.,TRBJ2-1,TGTGCCAGCAGCTCTCGAACGGGGGGCTCCGACAATGAGCAGTTCTTC,CASSSRTGGSDNEQFF
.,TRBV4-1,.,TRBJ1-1,TGCGCCAGCAGCCAAGTCTTGAACACTGAAGCTTTCTTT,CASSQVLNTEAFF
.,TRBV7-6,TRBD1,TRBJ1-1,TGTGCCAGCAGCTTAGCCGGGACAGCAGAAGCTTTCTTT,CASSLAGTAEAFF
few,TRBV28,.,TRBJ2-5,TGTGCCAGCAGTTTTCCAGGGGCTTTGGAGACCCAGTACTTC,CASSFPGALETQYF
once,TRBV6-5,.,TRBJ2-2,TGTGCCAGCAGGGGGCCCAACACCGGGGAGCTGTTTTTT,CASRGPNTGELFF
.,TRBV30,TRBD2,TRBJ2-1,TGTGCCTGGAGTGTACCTGGACTAGCGGGGGGGCTACGGCACAATGAGCAGTTCTTC,CAWSVPGLAGGLRHNEQFF
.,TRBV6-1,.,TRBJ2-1,TGTGCCAGCAGAGTGGACTTGAGGTTAGATGAGCAGTTCTTC,CASRVDLRLDEQFF
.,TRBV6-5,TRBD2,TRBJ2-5,TGTGCCACCAGTTATACTAGCGGGAAGACCCAGTACTTC,CATSYTSGKTQYF
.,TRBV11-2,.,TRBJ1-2,TGTGCCAGCAGCGCCTCGGGTGGCTACACCTTC,CASSASGGYTF
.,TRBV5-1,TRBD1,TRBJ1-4,TGCGCCAGCAGCTTCGACAGGGCTCGAGAAAAACTGTTTTTT,CASSFDRAREKLFF
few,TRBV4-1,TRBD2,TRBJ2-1,TGCGCCAGCAGCCAAGGCCCTAGCGGGGGGGCCCTGGAGCAGTTCTTC,CASSQGPSGGALEQFF
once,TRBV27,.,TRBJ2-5,TGTGCCAGCAGTTTAGAGCTCCCGGGGACCCAGTACTTC,CASSLELPGTQYF
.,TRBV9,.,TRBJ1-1,TGTGCCAGCAGCGTATACCGGGTGACTTTCTTT,CASSVYRVTFF
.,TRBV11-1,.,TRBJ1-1,TGTGCCAGCAGCTCGAGGGAGGACACTGAAGCTTTCTTT,CASSSREDTEAFF